This is a list of T cell receptor beta chains from one sample in a study of T cells in localized non-small cell lung cancer. Assay used: immunoSEQ multiplex PCR; TCRdb lists only in-frame clones, some missing. This sample carries more than 15,000 clones, approximately 84% of them seen once, and the ten largest clones take about 24%. The sequences come from peripheral blood, collected before any cancer treatment. These receptors were taken from a male donor at least 60 years old with stage I lung adenocarcinoma. Each CDR3 is given with its conserved first and last residue. The D gene is left open where the match is weak. Clone size is given for some rows only: seen once, a few or many times, or a class if the clone is expanded.

J: TRBJ1-3
size: NA
D: TRBD1
V: TRBV7-9
CDR3: CASSLQGATGNTIYF
DNA: TGTGCCAGCAGCTTACAGGGGGCGACAGGAAACACCATATATTTT

J: TRBJ1-1
size: NA
D: NA
V: TRBV20-1
CDR3: CSAPTRTEAFF
DNA: TGCAGTGCCCCTACTAGAACTGAAGCTTTCTTT

J: TRBJ1-4
size: NA
D: TRBD1
V: TRBV2
CDR3: CASSEGTGATNEKLFF
DNA: TGTGCCAGCAGTGAAGGGACAGGAGCAACTAATGAAAAACTGTTTTTT

J: TRBJ1-2
size: NA
D: TRBD1
V: TRBV28
CDR3: CASSTSGTGNYGYTF
DNA: TGTGCCAGCAGTACCTCCGGGACAGGAAACTATGGCTACACCTTC

J: TRBJ2-5
size: few
D: NA
V: TRBV2
CDR3: CASSPHQETQYF
DNA: TGTGCCAGCAGTCCCCATCAAGAGACCCAGTACTTC

J: TRBJ1-1
size: NA
D: NA
V: TRBV28
CDR3: CASSSAGAGATEAFF
DNA: TGTGCCAGCAGTTCCGCGGGGGCTGGGGCCACTGAAGCTTTCTTT

J: TRBJ2-1
size: NA
D: NA
V: TRBV7-2
CDR3: CASSPSVDEQFF
DNA: TGTGCCAGCAGCCCCTCCGTAGATGAGCAGTTCTTC

J: TRBJ1-1
size: few
D: NA
V: TRBV28
CDR3: CASSSMGRTANTEAFF
DNA: TGTGCCAGCAGTTCAATGGGGAGGACAGCGAACACTGAAGCTTTCTTT

J: TRBJ1-4
size: NA
D: NA
V: TRBV27
CDR3: CASSLTRGGEKLFF
DNA: TGTGCCAGCAGTTTAACCAGGGGCGGTGAAAAACTGTTTTTT

J: TRBJ2-7
size: NA
D: TRBD2
V: TRBV5-6
CDR3: CASSLRGGREQYF
DNA: TGTGCCAGCAGCTTGCGGGGGGGCAGGGAGCAGTACTTC

J: TRBJ2-1
size: NA
D: TRBD1
V: TRBV7-2
CDR3: CASSKPDRANEQFF
DNA: TGTGCCAGCAGCAAACCGGACAGGGCGAATGAGCAGTTCTTC

J: TRBJ1-5
size: NA
D: NA
V: TRBV6-5
CDR3: CASSLGPPNGQPQHF
DNA: TGTGCCAGCAGCTTGGGGCCTCCTAACGGGCAGCCCCAGCATTTT

J: TRBJ2-3
size: NA
D: NA
V: TRBV5-8
CDR3: CASSLGWADTQYF
DNA: TGTGCCAGCAGCTTGGGGTGGGCAGATACGCAGTATTTT

J: TRBJ1-3
size: NA
D: NA
V: TRBV28
CDR3: CASSLVFSGNTIYF
DNA: TGTGCCAGCAGTTTAGTATTCTCTGGAAACACCATATATTTT

J: TRBJ2-2
size: NA
D: NA
V: TRBV5-8
CDR3: CASSPLGGAAGELFF
DNA: TGTGCCAGCAGCCCACTAGGAGGGGCTGCCGGGGAGCTGTTTTTT

J: TRBJ1-1
size: NA
D: NA
V: TRBV2
CDR3: CASSLRQSNTEAFF
DNA: TGTGCCAGCAGCCTTAGACAGTCGAACACTGAAGCTTTCTTT

J: TRBJ1-4
size: NA
D: NA
V: TRBV15
CDR3: CATSRGGGANEKLFF
DNA: TGTGCCACCAGCAGAGGCGGAGGGGCGAATGAAAAACTGTTTTTT

J: TRBJ1-4
size: NA
D: NA
V: TRBV25-1
CDR3: CASSGPAYGEKLFF
DNA: TGTGCCAGCAGTGGCCCCGCATACGGTGAAAAACTGTTTTTT

J: TRBJ2-3
size: NA
D: NA
V: TRBV29-1
CDR3: CSVGAGTPFGDTQYF
DNA: TGCAGCGTGGGCGCCGGGACACCTTTTGGAGATACGCAGTATTTT

J: TRBJ2-3
size: once
D: TRBD2
V: TRBV6-5
CDR3: CASSYGGLDVTDTQYF
DNA: TGTGCCAGCAGTTACGGTGGACTAGATGTGACAGATACGCAGTATTTT

J: TRBJ2-4
size: NA
D: NA
V: TRBV28
CDR3: CASSGFLGKNIQYF
DNA: TGTGCCAGCAGTGGTTTCCTAGGCAAAAACATTCAGTACTTC

J: TRBJ1-1
size: NA
D: NA
V: TRBV15
CDR3: CATSRDGGPTEAFF
DNA: TGTGCCACCAGCAGAGATGGGGGCCCGACTGAAGCTTTCTTT

J: TRBJ2-2
size: NA
D: TRBD1
V: TRBV7-3
CDR3: CASSSQGDTGELFF
DNA: TGTGCCAGCAGCTCCCAGGGGGATACCGGGGAGCTGTTTTTT

J: TRBJ2-1
size: once
D: NA
V: TRBV7-2
CDR3: CASSISPRINEQFF
DNA: TGTGCCAGCAGCATCTCCCCCCGGATCAATGAGCAGTTCTTC

J: TRBJ2-7
size: NA
D: NA
V: TRBV4-2
CDR3: CASSQDNRYPAPIFRAQTAYEQYF
DNA: TGTGCCAGCAGCCAAGATAACCGGTACCCAGCGCCCATTTTTAGGGCGCAAACAGCCTACGAGCAGTACTTC

J: TRBJ1-1
size: NA
D: NA
V: TRBV21-1
CDR3: CASSKVGKNTEAFF
DNA: TGTGCCAGCAGCAAAGTGGGAAAGAACACTGAAGCTTTCTTT

J: TRBJ2-3
size: few
D: NA
V: TRBV2
CDR3: CASNGVGTDTQYF
DNA: TGTGCCAGCAATGGTGTTGGTACAGATACGCAGTATTTT

J: TRBJ2-4
size: NA
D: NA
V: TRBV5-1
CDR3: CASSPDGETIQYF
DNA: TGCGCCAGCAGCCCCGATGGCGAGACCATTCAGTACTTC

J: TRBJ2-3
size: NA
D: TRBD1
V: TRBV19
CDR3: CASSMQGASDTQYF
DNA: TGTGCCAGTAGTATGCAGGGGGCGTCAGATACGCAGTATTTT

J: TRBJ1-1
size: NA
D: NA
V: TRBV4-3
CDR3: CASSLSGVNTEAFF
DNA: TGCGCCAGCAGCCTATCAGGGGTGAACACTGAAGCTTTCTTT

J: TRBJ1-2
size: NA
D: NA
V: TRBV2
CDR3: CASSSVGGGYTF
DNA: TGTGCCAGCAGTTCAGTCGGGGGCGGCTACACCTTC

J: TRBJ2-3
size: once
D: NA
V: TRBV28
CDR3: CASRLGSRDTQYF
DNA: TGTGCCAGCAGGCTCGGGAGCCGAGATACGCAGTATTTT

J: TRBJ1-3
size: few
D: NA
V: TRBV30
CDR3: CAWRGQTSYGNTIYF
DNA: TGTGCCTGGCGAGGACAGACCTCTTATGGAAACACCATATATTTT

J: TRBJ1-5
size: NA
D: TRBD1
V: TRBV28
CDR3: CASSLFGTDSNQPQHF
DNA: TGTGCCAGCAGTTTATTCGGGACAGATAGCAATCAGCCCCAGCATTTT

J: TRBJ2-3
size: few
D: TRBD2
V: TRBV11-1
CDR3: CASSDRLAGEPDTQYF
DNA: TGTGCCAGCAGTGATCGACTAGCGGGAGAACCAGATACGCAGTATTTT

J: TRBJ1-1
size: NA
D: NA
V: TRBV2
CDR3: CASSDQMNTEAFF
DNA: TGTGCCAGCAGTGACCAGATGAACACTGAAGCTTTCTTT

J: TRBJ1-4
size: once
D: NA
V: TRBV28
CDR3: CASSFRTFGRAKLFF
DNA: TGTGCCAGCAGTTTCCGAACCTTTGGTCGAGCAAAACTGTTTTTT

J: TRBJ1-1
size: NA
D: NA
V: TRBV28
CDR3: CASIGGEAFF
DNA: TGTGCCAGCATTGGGGGGGAAGCTTTCTTT

J: TRBJ1-6
size: NA
D: NA
V: TRBV28
CDR3: CASSFRSPLHF
DNA: TGTGCCAGCAGTTTCAGGTCACCCCTCCACTTT

J: TRBJ2-3
size: once
D: NA
V: TRBV11-2
CDR3: CASSLEVGRGLRDTQYF
DNA: TGTGCCAGCAGCTTAGAGGTGGGGCGGGGACTTCGGGATACGCAGTATTTT

J: TRBJ2-1
size: few
D: TRBD2
V: TRBV11-3
CDR3: CASSPGTSGRTANEQFF
DNA: TGTGCCAGCAGCCCCGGGACTAGCGGGAGAACGGCCAATGAGCAGTTCTTC

J: TRBJ1-2
size: NA
D: NA
V: TRBV7-9
CDR3: CASSSMGDGYGYTF
DNA: TGTGCCAGCAGCTCAATGGGGGACGGCTATGGCTACACCTTC

J: TRBJ2-1
size: NA
D: NA
V: TRBV11-2
CDR3: CASSLAGTSSPEQFF
DNA: TGTGCCAGCAGCCTTGCCGGGACTTCCTCCCCTGAGCAGTTCTTC

J: TRBJ1-2
size: NA
D: TRBD1
V: TRBV10-3
CDR3: CARWDRVHGYTF
DNA: TGTGCCAGATGGGACAGGGTGCATGGCTACACCTTC

J: TRBJ1-1
size: NA
D: NA
V: TRBV11-2
CDR3: CASSLPASAHMNTEAFF
DNA: TGTGCCAGCAGCTTACCAGCATCGGCACACATGAACACTGAAGCTTTCTTT

J: TRBJ1-2
size: NA
D: NA
V: TRBV27
CDR3: CASSLKGLSYTF
DNA: TGTGCCAGCAGTTTAAAAGGGCTCAGCTACACCTTC

J: TRBJ1-2
size: NA
D: NA
V: TRBV27
CDR3: CASSLAANYGYTF
DNA: TGTGCCAGCAGTTTAGCTGCGAACTATGGCTACACCTTC